These T cell receptor beta chains were read from a single sample in a study of vaccination effects on CD4 cells after COVID-19. Sequenced by immunoSEQ multiplex PCR; TCRdb stores in-frame clones only, minus some. The table shows around 79,000 clones, with around 70% occurring only once. These receptors' targets are unknown. The source material was CD4+ T cells from PBMCs cultured with HCoV-229E spike peptides, sampled before COVID-19 vaccination. Every receptor here comes from a human donor who received a COVID-19 vaccine. Each CDR3 is given with its conserved first and last residue. D genes are given only for firm matches.

D gene	V gene	J gene	CDR3 protein
-	TRBV7-9	TRBJ2-2	CASSLELRLNTGELFF
-	TRBV30	TRBJ1-6	CAWSYTGRLVSPLHF
TRBD1	TRBV19	TRBJ2-2	CASSTYRGAYTGELFF
TRBD2	TRBV27	TRBJ2-5	CASSFRRGVGETQYF
-	TRBV7-9	TRBJ2-3	CASSLGVGGDTQYF
TRBD2	TRBV7-3	TRBJ2-3	CASSLRGGGAYTDTQYF
TRBD1	TRBV6-5	TRBJ2-5	CASSSYPAGGAETQYF
-	TRBV10-3	TRBJ2-2	CAIRSGTTNTGELFF
-	TRBV7-2	TRBJ2-1	CASSSDVSSYNEQFF
-	TRBV7-3	TRBJ2-3	CASSPVGDTQYF
TRBD1	TRBV14	TRBJ1-6	CASSRPGQYNSPLHF
-	TRBV7-7	TRBJ1-1	CASSPLRLVNTEAFF
-	TRBV27	TRBJ1-1	CASKTGTPNTEAFF
TRBD1	TRBV4-2	TRBJ2-1	CASSHSSGTGGRNEQFF
-	TRBV5-6	TRBJ1-2	CASSLVDLNGYTF
-	TRBV4-3	TRBJ1-6	CASSQVPSEGPLHF
-	TRBV30	TRBJ1-1	CAWRGRGEAFF
TRBD1	TRBV5-6	TRBJ2-2	CASSLVGQGATGELFF
TRBD2	TRBV6-2/TRBV6-3	TRBJ2-1	CASSYDGGGVSEQFF
TRBD1	TRBV5-1	TRBJ2-5	CASSLKGGRETQYF
TRBD2	TRBV10-3	TRBJ2-1	CAISESALGGGYNEQFF
TRBD1	TRBV18	TRBJ1-1	CASSISDRGTEAFF
-	TRBV6-5	TRBJ1-4	CASSFTTNEKLFF
-	TRBV29-1	TRBJ1-4	CSSRGANEKLFF
-	TRBV19	TRBJ1-5	CASSAGTKDQPQHF
-	TRBV10-3	TRBJ2-3	CAIRPRGGLGTDTQYF
-	TRBV6-2/TRBV6-3	TRBJ2-1	CASSSAGVGYNEQFF
-	TRBV7-2	TRBJ2-1	CASSQMGAGTLYNEQFF
TRBD1	TRBV6-4	TRBJ1-2	CASSGQGFGYTF